Presented here are 23 T cell receptor beta chains from one specimen sequenced in a study of B cell selection in AIRE deficiency. Sorting defined conventional CD4 T cells as CD4+CD127+. Clones were read by immunoSEQ multiplex PCR, and TCRdb kept only the in-frame ones, dropping some. The sample records under 25,000 clones, around 97% being singletons. Source material: conventional CD4+ T cells sorted from PBMCs. All receptors derive from a human donor with AIRE deficiency.

This chain uses TRBV4-1 with TRBJ2-3, with 10 bases fitting TRBD1. The CDR3 contains 15 residues. CDR1 and CDR2 (germline): MGHRA, YSYEKL. J was trimmed by 5 bases and V by 4 bases; bases with no gene match: 6. The CDR3 region is CASSRGQGRGDTQYF. CDR3 coding DNA: TGCGCCAGCAGCCGGGGACAGGGGCGAGGAGATACGCAGTATTTT.

The chain has TRBV10-3 and TRBJ1-2; the D is unclear. CDR3 length: 13 residues. CDR1 is ENHRY, CDR2 SYGVKD, per germline. V was cut by 9 bases and J by 5 bases, with 16 bases left in between. The DNA of the CDR3 is TGTGCCATTAGCGGCGCAGAATATTATGGCTACACCTTC. This gives the protein CAISGAEYYGYTF.

The rearrangement uses TRBV9 and TRBJ2-2, with 7 bases lining up with TRBD2. The CDR3 extends over 15 amino acids. Germline V gene lookup returns CDR1 SGDLS and CDR2 YYNGEE. The junction had 1 base not matched to a gene; V was cut back by 0 bases and J by 2 bases. The CDR3 DNA is TGTGCCAGCAGCGTAGAGGGACTAAACACCGGGGAGCTGTTTTTT. Its translation: CASSVEGLNTGELFF. Variable domain in full (rest from reference TRBV9 and TRBJ2-2): DSGVTQTPKHLITATGQRVTLRCSPRSGDLSVYWYQQSLDQGLQFLIQYYNGEERAKGNILERFSAQQFPDLHSELNLSSLELGDSALYFCASSVEGLNTGELFFGEGSRLTVL.

The chain's CDR3 is CASSLSGNQPQHF. The CDR3 DNA follows: TGTGCCAGCAGCTTATCAGGGAATCAGCCCCAGCATTTT. The V gene is TRBV7-6, the J gene TRBJ1-5, with D possibly matching TRBD1 (5 bases). The CDR3 has 13 amino acids. Trimming cost V 2 bases and J 4 bases, with 6 bases left between them. The germline V gene has CDR1 SGHVS and CDR2 FNYEAQ.

This chain links TRBV5-7 with TRBJ2-5, with TRBD1 identical over 7 bases. TRBV5-7 qualifies as an ORF whose function is uncertain. Trimming cost V 4 bases and J 2 bases; bases outside gene matches: 20. The CDR3 consists of 19 residues. The CDR3 reads CASSRLAGNRGRRQETQYF. The CDR3 DNA follows: TGTGCCAGCAGCCGGCTCGCTGGGAACAGGGGACGAAGACAAGAGACCCAGTACTTC.

This chain joins TRBV2 and TRBJ1-5; 7 bases fit TRBD1. CDR3 length: 13 residues. Germline V gene data show CDR1 as SNHLY and CDR2 as FYNNEI. Germline trimming cut 5 bases from V and 5 bases from J; bases unmatched to any gene: 3. In nucleotides, the CDR3 is TGTGCCAGCAGTCCAGGGGGGCATCAGCCCCAGCATTTT. Residues: CASSPGGHQPQHF.

This CDR3 is CASTGNTEAFF. In DNA form, the CDR3 reads TGTGCCAGCACCGGGAACACTGAAGCTTTCTTT. This chain joins TRBV28 and TRBJ1-1; D is ambiguous. The CDR3 sequence is 11 residues long. Germline CDR1 MDHEN, CDR2 SYDVKM. V lost 7 bases, J lost 1 base, and 4 bases lay in between.

As DNA, the CDR3 is TGTGCCAGCAGCTTAGGTCAGGGGTATAATTCACCCCTCCACTTT. This translates into CASSLGQGYNSPLHF. The V call is TRBV7-2, the J call TRBJ1-6, with a possible D match to TRBD1 (6 bases). V was cut by 1 base and J by 4 bases, with 8 bases left in between. Per the germline V gene, CDR1 is SGHTA and CDR2 is FQGNSA. CDR3 length: 15 residues.

V gene TRBV6-1 combines with J gene TRBJ2-7; tentatively, D is TRBD2 (6 bases). V shed 2 bases and J shed 3 bases, with 20 bases lying between them. The CDR3 runs to 17 residues. Germline V gene lookup returns CDR1 MNHNS and CDR2 SASEGT. The CDR3 region has the DNA TGTGCCAGCAGTGAAAATAAGTACGGGGGAGTTCTCTACGAGCAGTACTTC. Its translation is CASSENKYGGVLYEQYF.

V gene TRBV19 combines with J gene TRBJ1-1; D is unclear. V was pared by 6 bases and J by 1 base, with 21 bases between. The CDR3 runs to 17 residues. The V gene's germline CDR1 is LNHDA and CDR2 SQIVND (reference sequence). The CDR3 nucleotides read TGTGCCAGTAGCCTGCTGGGGAAAACGGTACAGAACACTGAAGCTTTCTTT. It yields the protein CASSLLGKTVQNTEAFF.

This sequence joins TRBV4-2 and TRBJ1-1; TRBD1 aligns across 9 bases. There are 15 residues in the CDR3. Germline V gives CDR1 LGHNA, CDR2 YNFKEQ. Losses at the gene ends were 4 bases for V and 5 bases for J; bases not matched to a gene: 8. The CDR3 loop is CASSPDRGSGTEAFF. DNA for the CDR3: TGTGCCAGCAGCCCGGACAGGGGTAGTGGGACTGAAGCTTTCTTT.

This clone was counted only a few times. The chain employs TRBV6-1 and TRBJ2-2; D is perhaps TRBD1 (5 bases). V was trimmed by 5 bases and J by 4 bases, leaving 14 bases between them. Germline V gene data show CDR1 as MNHNS and CDR2 as SASEGT. The CDR3 loop spans 15 amino acids. This chain's CDR3 is CASSPISGFTGELFF. DNA of the CDR3: TGTGCCAGCAGTCCTATATCAGGGTTCACCGGGGAGCTGTTTTTT.

The chain joins TRBV15 to TRBJ2-7; 7 bases line up with TRBD2. The CDR3 has 15 residues. V lost 1 base to trimming and J lost 0 bases; unmatched junction nucleotides: 3. CDR1 LNHNV and CDR2 YYDKDF come from the germline V gene (reference sequence). The CDR3 spells CATSRVGTTSYEQYF. As DNA, the CDR3 is TGTGCCACCAGCAGAGTGGGGACTACCTCCTACGAGCAGTACTTC.

The gene calls are TRBV7-3 and TRBJ2-7, with 14 bases that match TRBD2. Trimming took 4 bases from V and 3 from J; bases not matched to a gene: 17. CDR1 is SGHTA, CDR2 FQGTGA, per germline. This CDR3 has 20 amino acids. As DNA, the CDR3 is TGTGCCAGCAGCTCTCATGACAGGCCCAGACTAGCGGGGGGGAACTACGAGCAGTACTTC. Protein: CASSSHDRPRLAGGNYEQYF.

CDR3 region: CASSDRSGTNEKLFF. Written as DNA, the CDR3 is TGTGCCAGCAGTGACAGGTCGGGGACTAATGAAAAACTGTTTTTT. The chain carries TRBV6-6 and TRBJ1-4, with a tentative D call TRBD1 (6 bases). CDR1 is MNHNY, CDR2 SVGAGI, per germline (reference sequence). The CDR3 is 15 amino acids. The ends were cut back, 5 bases at V and 2 bases at J, with 12 bases in the middle.

The chain uses TRBV9 and TRBJ1-6, with D hard to call. CDR3 length: 13 residues. Trimming cost V 0 bases and J 6 bases, with 4 bases left between them. Germline V lookup: CDR1 SGDLS, CDR2 YYNGEE. The CDR3 protein is CASSVDGNSPLHF. CDR3 nucleotides: TGTGCCAGCAGCGTAGATGGTAATTCACCCCTCCACTTT.

CDR3 DNA: TGCAGCGCCAGGGCTATGGGTGAAAAACTGTTTTTT. Translation: CSARAMGEKLFF. The V and J genes are TRBV29-1 and TRBJ1-4, with D possibly TRBD1 on 5 matching bases. V lost 7 bases to trimming and J lost 7 bases, with 13 bases between them. The CDR3 runs 12 residues. Germline CDR1 reads SQVTM; CDR2 reads ANQGSEA. Combining the CDR3 with reference TRBV29-1 and TRBJ1-4 gives the whole variable domain SAVISQKPSRDICQRGTSLTIQCQVDSQVTMMFWYRQQPGQSLTLIATANQGSEATYESGFVIDKFPISRPNLTFSTLTVSNMSPEDSSIYLCSARAMGEKLFFGSGTQLSVL.

V is TRBV5-4 and J is TRBJ1-2; TRBD1 matches 12 bases. Trimming cost V 4 bases and J 6 bases; bases outside gene matches: 10. The CDR3 is 16 residues long. CDR1 and CDR2 (germline): SGHNT, YYREEE (reference sequence). CDR3 coding DNA: TGTGCCAGCAGCCTCCGGGACAGGGGGCGAGGTGATGGCTACACCTTC. Encoded protein: CASSLRDRGRGDGYTF.

The gene calls are TRBV7-2 and TRBJ1-5; D possibly corresponds to TRBD1 (6 bases). Between the trimmed V and J ends, which lost 4 bases and 3 bases, there was a span of 10 bases. Looked up from germline, CDR1 is SGHTA and CDR2 is FQGNSA. The CDR3 loop spans 14 amino acids. CDR3 in amino acids: CASSSDRYNQPQHF. In DNA, the CDR3 is TGTGCCAGCAGCTCCGACAGGTACAATCAGCCCCAGCATTTT.

The chain links TRBV11-3 to TRBJ2-5; maybe TRBD2 (5 bases). Germline CDR1 reads SGHNT; CDR2 reads YENEEA. V gave up 1 base and J gave up 7 bases, with 16 bases separating them. The CDR3 has 15 residues. CDR3 in amino acids: CASSLGPLRAGTQYF. As DNA, the CDR3 is TGTGCCAGCAGCTTAGGGCCCCTTAGGGCGGGGACCCAGTACTTC.

The V call is TRBV28, the J call TRBJ1-2; D not certain. V dropped 2 bases and J dropped 8 bases, with 12 bases sitting between them. The CDR3 is 13 residues long. Germline V gives CDR1 MDHEN, CDR2 SYDVKM. The CDR3 region is CASSLVGGRGYTF. The CDR3 DNA follows: TGTGCCAGCAGTTTAGTGGGTGGGCGGGGCTACACCTTC.

This clone occurred once. This CDR3 reads CASSYHWTGSGGELFF. CDR3 bases: TGTGCCAGCAGTTATCATTGGACAGGGTCCGGCGGGGAGCTGTTTTTT. The chain recombines TRBV6-5 with TRBJ2-2; 8 nucleotides match TRBD1. The CDR3 sequence is 16 residues long. J was trimmed by 7 bases and V by 3 bases; bases with no gene match: 10. Germline V gene data show CDR1 as MNHEY and CDR2 as SVGAGI.

The CDR3: CASSRQGATTEAFF. Here the CDR3 DNA reads TGTGCCAGCAGTCGACAGGGGGCGACCACTGAAGCTTTCTTT. The chain has TRBV2 and TRBJ1-1; TRBD1 matches 10 bases. From germline, CDR1 is SNHLY and CDR2 FYNNEI. Trimming took 5 bases from V and 4 from J; bases not matched to a gene: 4. This CDR3 spans 14 amino acids.